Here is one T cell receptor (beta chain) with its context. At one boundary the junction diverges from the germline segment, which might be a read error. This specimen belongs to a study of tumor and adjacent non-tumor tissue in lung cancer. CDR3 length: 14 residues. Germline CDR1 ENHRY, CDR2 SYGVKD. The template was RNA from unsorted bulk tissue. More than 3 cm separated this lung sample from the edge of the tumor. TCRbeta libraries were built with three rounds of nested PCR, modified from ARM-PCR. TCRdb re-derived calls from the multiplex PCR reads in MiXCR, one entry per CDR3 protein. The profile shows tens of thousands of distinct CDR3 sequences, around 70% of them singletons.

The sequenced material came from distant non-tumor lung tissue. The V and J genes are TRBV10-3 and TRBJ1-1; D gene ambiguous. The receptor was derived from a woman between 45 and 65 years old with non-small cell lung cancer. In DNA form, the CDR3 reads TGCGCCATCGGGTGGTTTGGGAAGAACACTGAAGCTTTCTTT. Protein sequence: CAIGWFGKNTEAFF.